This is a list of T cell receptor beta chains from one sample in a study of blood T cell repertoires in COVID-19. Assay: immunoSEQ multiplex PCR; the TCRdb copy retains only in-frame clones and omits some. The sample includes approximately 110,000 clones, about three quarters of them seen just once. Specimen: peripheral blood. The receptors originated from a man older than 75 with acute or convalescent COVID-19. The CDR3 runs from the conserved cysteine through the conserved F or W. The D gene is left open where the match is weak. Expanded clones get a size class; other rows say once, few or many, or leave the size out.

J | D | V | size | CDR3 | DNA
TRBJ1-4 | - | TRBV28 | medium-sized | CASSLGAQGAEKLFF | TGTGCCAGCAGTTTAGGGGCCCAAGGGGCTGAAAAACTGTTTTTT
TRBJ1-5 | - | TRBV28 | - | CASSLLAGGPQPQHF | TGTGCCAGCAGTTTATTGGCGGGAGGCCCCCAGCCCCAGCATTTT
TRBJ2-2 | - | TRBV7-3 | - | CASSLTARAGELFF | TGTGCCAGCAGCTTAACCGCCAGGGCCGGGGAGCTGTTTTTT
TRBJ2-2 | TRBD1 | TRBV5-8 | - | CASTSPGTVNTGELFF | TGTGCCAGCACCAGTCCCGGGACAGTGAACACCGGGGAGCTGTTTTTT
TRBJ2-7 | - | TRBV19 | once | CASSIAGLSYEQYF | TGTGCCAGTAGTATTGCGGGTCTCTCCTACGAGCAGTACTTC
TRBJ2-7 | - | TRBV28 | - | CASSSQTGTNTYEQYF | TGTGCCAGCAGTTCCCAAACCGGGACAAATACCTACGAGCAGTACTTC
TRBJ2-7 | TRBD1 | TRBV27 | - | CASRRGQGYEQYF | TGTGCCAGCAGGAGGGGACAGGGCTACGAGCAGTACTTC
TRBJ2-7 | - | TRBV6-5 | - | CASSRTVLSYEQYF | TGTGCCAGCAGTCGGACAGTCCTCTCCTACGAGCAGTACTTC
TRBJ2-7 | TRBD1 | TRBV11-2 | - | CASSTGVEQYF | TGTGCCAGCAGCACAGGGGTCGAGCAGTACTTC
TRBJ2-5 | - | TRBV14 | - | CASSHQGPMGETQYF | TGTGCCAGCAGCCACCAGGGGCCCATGGGAGAGACCCAGTACTTC
TRBJ1-4 | TRBD1 | TRBV2 | - | CASRDRGEKLFF | TGTGCCAGCAGGGACAGGGGCGAAAAACTGTTTTTT
TRBJ2-5 | - | TRBV7-3 | - | CASSGSPGETQYF | TGTGCCAGCAGCGGGAGCCCTGGCGAGACCCAGTACTTC
TRBJ2-7 | TRBD2 | TRBV28 | - | CATQSVGTIYEQYF | TGTGCCACCCAATCTGTGGGGACTATCTACGAGCAGTACTTC
TRBJ2-7 | TRBD2 | TRBV2 | - | CASQRREGRVDEQYF | TGTGCCAGTCAGCGGCGGGAGGGCCGGGTCGACGAGCAGTACTTC
TRBJ2-1 | TRBD2 | TRBV5-1 | - | CASKGSSGLSYNEQFF | TGCGCCAGCAAGGGTTCTAGCGGACTCTCCTACAATGAGCAGTTCTTC
TRBJ1-5 | TRBD1 | TRBV9 | few | CASSVTDRAGQPQHF | TGTGCCAGCAGCGTGACGGACAGGGCCGGTCAGCCCCAGCATTTT
TRBJ1-2 | TRBD1 | TRBV7-9 | - | CASSLIPRGLELNYGYTF | TGTGCCAGCAGCTTAATTCCCAGGGGGCTAGAACTTAACTATGGCTACACCTTC
TRBJ1-2 | - | TRBV4-3 | - | CASSQDTGSNYGYTF | TGCGCCAGCAGCCAGGATACAGGTTCTAACTATGGCTACACCTTC
TRBJ2-7 | TRBD2 | TRBV4-1 | - | CASSQDSGMNSYEQYF | TGCGCCAGCAGCCAAGATAGCGGGATGAACTCCTACGAGCAGTACTTC
TRBJ2-7 | - | TRBV9 | - | CASSVEPGPVGEQYF | TGTGCCAGCAGCGTTGAGCCAGGCCCTGTTGGGGAGCAGTACTTC
TRBJ2-3 | TRBD1 | TRBV28 | - | CASMAGGGTDTQYF | TGTGCCAGCATGGCAGGGGGAGGCACAGATACGCAGTATTTT
TRBJ2-7 | TRBD2 | TRBV2 | once | CASSGTSGSRYEQYF | TGTGCCAGCAGTGGCACTAGCGGGAGTAGGTACGAGCAGTACTTC
TRBJ1-1 | - | TRBV5-1 | few | CASSLRGGNTEAFF | TGCGCCAGCAGCTTGAGGGGTGGAAACACTGAAGCTTTCTTT
TRBJ1-2 | - | TRBV28 | - | CASSFLGRGDYGYTF | TGTGCCAGCAGTTTTCTGGGCAGGGGAGACTATGGCTACACCTTC
TRBJ1-5 | - | TRBV5-6 | - | CASSLANGKSNQPQHF | TGTGCCAGCAGCTTGGCCAACGGGAAGAGCAATCAGCCCCAGCATTTT
TRBJ2-7 | TRBD1 | TRBV6-5 | few | CASRPGQTYEQYF | TGTGCCAGCAGGCCGGGACAGACCTACGAGCAGTACTTC
TRBJ1-1 | - | TRBV3-1/TRBV3-2 | few | CASSTTENTEAFF | TGTGCCAGCAGCACCACAGAGAACACTGAAGCTTTCTTT
TRBJ1-5 | - | TRBV27 | - | CASSLERGQPQHF | TGTGCCAGCAGTTTAGAGAGAGGACAGCCCCAGCATTTT
TRBJ2-2 | - | TRBV24-1 | - | CATSDSSLGELFF | TGTGCCACCAGTGATTCTAGCCTCGGCGAGCTGTTTTTT
TRBJ2-3 | TRBD2 | TRBV28 | - | CASSWWEEAGGSDTQYF | TGTGCCAGCAGTTGGTGGGAGGAAGCGGGAGGTTCAGATACGCAGTATTTT
TRBJ2-7 | - | TRBV7-2 | - | CASSLRAGNPEQYF | TGTGCCAGCAGCTTACGGGCGGGCAACCCGGAGCAGTACTTC
TRBJ2-5 | TRBD2 | TRBV3-1/TRBV3-2 | - | CASSPAGGRGTQYF | TGTGCCAGCAGCCCAGCGGGAGGTAGGGGGACCCAGTACTTC
TRBJ1-3 | - | TRBV7-2 | once | CASSLGAAKAGNTIYF | TGTGCCAGCAGCCTGGGGGCAGCGAAGGCTGGAAACACCATATATTTT
TRBJ2-5 | - | TRBV21-1 | - | CASSKGGRQETQYF | TGTGCCAGCAGCAAAGGGGGGAGGCAAGAGACCCAGTACTTC
TRBJ1-2 | - | TRBV2 | few | CASSVGRLTNYGYTF | TGTGCCAGCAGTGTAGGCAGACTCACTAACTATGGCTACACCTTC
TRBJ2-7 | TRBD2 | TRBV11-2 | - | CASSLVAGANYEQYF | TGTGCCAGCAGCTTAGTAGCGGGAGCCAATTACGAGCAGTACTTC
TRBJ2-3 | - | TRBV7-8 | - | CASSLSLATADTQYF | TGTGCCAGCAGCTTGAGTCTGGCGACAGCAGATACGCAGTATTTT
TRBJ1-2 | TRBD1 | TRBV29-1 | - | CSVQGNDYGYTF | TGCAGCGTACAGGGGAACGACTATGGCTACACCTTC
TRBJ2-2 | TRBD1 | TRBV7-6 | - | CASSRGQGYTGELFF | TGTGCCAGCAGCCGGGGACAGGGGTACACCGGGGAGCTGTTTTTT
TRBJ1-2 | - | TRBV2 | - | CASIPVTGNYGYTF | TGTGCCAGCATACCGGTGACAGGCAACTATGGCTACACCTTC
TRBJ2-5 | TRBD1 | TRBV5-6 | - | CASSLDREVTQYF | TGTGCCAGCAGCTTAGACAGGGAAGTGACCCAGTACTTC
TRBJ1-4 | - | TRBV6-5 | - | CASSPIGRGSEKLFF | TGTGCCAGCAGTCCCATTGGACGGGGGAGTGAAAAACTGTTTTTT
TRBJ2-2 | TRBD2 | TRBV30 | - | CAWRGRETGELFF | TGTGCCTGGAGAGGGAGGGAGACCGGGGAGCTGTTTTTT